The rows below give T cell receptor beta chains drawn from one sample of a study of CD8 T cells in ankylosing spondylitis. TCRdb ran MiXCR on the 5' RACE reads and lists one entry per CDR3 protein. The sample gives 300,000 to 400,000 distinct CDR3 sequences, roughly 11% of which show up once; roughly 9% is in the top ten. Sequencing was done on a sample of blood, either unsorted or a sorted T cell fraction (not recorded which). Source of these receptors: a female donor with ankylosing spondylitis or in good health (not recorded which). CDR3s include the opening cysteine and the closing phenylalanine or tryptophan. A D gene is named only where the DNA matches it firmly. Clone size is stated in some rows and not others, as once, few, many or a class when expanded.

j_call cdr3_length clone_size v_call d_call cdr3_aa cdr3_nt
TRBJ2-5 16 many TRBV20-1 - CSARDPLTRPPGSQYF TGCAGTGCTAGAGATCCGTTGACGAGACCCCCCGGCTCCCAGTACTTC
TRBJ1-2 13 few TRBV27 TRBD1 CASSTSGQGGYTF TGTGCCAGCAGTACCTCGGGACAGGGGGGCTACACCTTC
TRBJ1-1 16 many TRBV20-1 - CSARDLLRVTNTEAFF TGCAGTGCTAGAGATCTGTTACGAGTAACTAACACTGAAGCTTTCTTT
TRBJ2-1 13 many TRBV20-1 - CSASQLLNNEQFF TGCAGTGCTAGCCAACTACTAAACAATGAGCAGTTCTTC
TRBJ2-7 16 - TRBV15 - CATSRDPTGVLNEQYF TGTGCCACCAGCAGAGATCCGACCGGTGTGCTTAACGAGCAGTACTTC
TRBJ1-1 12 many TRBV28 - CASVTGLQGAFF TGTGCCAGCGTTACTGGTCTACAAGGGGCTTTCTTT
TRBJ2-1 13 many TRBV6-5 - CASSYGLNNEQFF TGTGCCAGCAGTTACGGACTAAACAATGAGCAGTTCTTC
TRBJ2-7 15 few TRBV5-1 - CASSLESGPTYEQYF TGCGCCAGCAGCTTGGAAAGCGGGCCTACCTACGAGCAGTACTTC
TRBJ1-5 15 - TRBV5-5 - CASSPMGRGDQPQHF TGTGCCAGCAGCCCGATGGGGCGTGGAGATCAGCCCCAGCATTTT
TRBJ2-7 14 - TRBV18 - CASSPGSSSIKQYF TGTGCCAGCTCACCTGGTTCCAGTTCTATCAAGCAGTACTTC
TRBJ2-7 14 many TRBV5-1 TRBD2 CASTQGLATYEQYF TGCGCCAGCACCCAGGGACTAGCGACCTACGAGCAGTACTTC
TRBJ2-3 16 - TRBV4-1 TRBD1 CASSQDGTGRADTQYF TGCGCCAGCAGCCAAGATGGGACAGGGAGGGCAGATACGCAGTATTTT
TRBJ2-1 14 - TRBV12-3/TRBV12-4 TRBD1 CASRDRGNNNEQFF TGTGCCAGCAGGGACAGGGGGAACAACAATGAGCAGTTCTTC
TRBJ2-6 17 many TRBV28 - CASSSSGHGPGANVLTF TGTGCCAGCAGTTCTTCTGGTCATGGCCCTGGGGCCAACGTCCTGACTTTC
TRBJ1-2 16 many TRBV20-1 TRBD1 CSARVPSGTAREGYTF TGCAGTGCTAGAGTCCCATCCGGGACAGCCCGTGAGGGCTACACCTTC
TRBJ2-2 14 many TRBV5-1 - CASSLWGDAGELFF TGCGCCAGCAGCTTGTGGGGAGATGCCGGGGAGCTGTTTTTT
TRBJ2-3 16 - TRBV12-3/TRBV12-4 - CASSLRSSLAMDTQYF TGTGCCAGCAGTTTAAGGTCTAGTCTAGCGATGGATACGCAGTATTTT
TRBJ1-1 14 many TRBV3-1 TRBD1 CASSPRTGGTEAFF TGTGCCAGCAGCCCTAGGACAGGGGGCACTGAAGCTTTCTTT
TRBJ2-7 14 few TRBV28 - CASSWDLRPYEQYF TGTGCCAGCAGTTGGGACCTACGGCCCTACGAGCAGTACTTC
TRBJ2-1 14 many TRBV29-1 TRBD1 CSVGWTGGRNEQFF TGCAGCGTGGGGTGGACAGGGGGTAGAAATGAGCAGTTCTTC
TRBJ2-7 16 - TRBV6-1 TRBD2 CASTPIAGGLALEQYF TGTGCCAGCACTCCGATAGCGGGGGGACTAGCACTCGAGCAGTACTTC
TRBJ2-3 16 - TRBV4-2 TRBD1 CASSQAGQGGKDTQYF TGTGCCAGCAGCCAGGCCGGACAGGGAGGCAAAGATACGCAGTATTTT
TRBJ2-7 15 many TRBV27 TRBD1 CASSLTGSLPDEQYF TGTGCCAGCAGTTTGACAGGGTCCCTCCCGGACGAGCAGTACTTC
TRBJ2-1 15 - TRBV12-3/TRBV12-4 TRBD2 CASSVVSGVYNEQFF TGTGCCAGCAGCGTGGTTAGCGGGGTCTACAATGAGCAGTTCTTC
TRBJ1-2 14 few TRBV20-1 TRBD1 CSARRGQGGQGYTF TGCAGTGCTAGGAGGGGGCAGGGAGGTCAGGGCTACACCTTC
TRBJ1-6 13 many TRBV6-5 - CASSYSIGGPLHF TGTGCCAGCAGTTACTCGATCGGGGGACCCCTCCACTTT
TRBJ2-7 14 - TRBV12-3/TRBV12-4 TRBD1 CASSFRGPLYEQYF TGTGCCAGCAGTTTCAGGGGGCCACTCTACGAGCAGTACTTC
TRBJ2-5 14 many TRBV28 TRBD2 CASTVGTSQETQYF TGTGCCAGCACCGTCGGGACTAGCCAAGAGACCCAGTACTTC
TRBJ2-1 18 - TRBV19 TRBD2 CASSELGLAGGKVNEQFF TGTGCCAGTAGTGAACTGGGACTAGCGGGAGGTAAGGTCAATGAGCAGTTCTTC
TRBJ1-1 11 - TRBV3-1 - CASRQTAEAFF TGTGCCAGTAGACAGACCGCTGAAGCTTTCTTT
TRBJ2-1 12 many TRBV6-6 TRBD1 CASTSTGVRKFF TGTGCCAGCACTTCGACAGGGGTCAGGAAGTTCTTC
TRBJ2-3 16 - TRBV18 TRBD2 CASSPQRGGGTDTQYF TGTGCCAGCTCACCACAGCGGGGAGGTGGGACAGATACGCAGTATTTT
TRBJ2-5 14 few TRBV20-1 - CSARGTRPQETQYF TGCAGTGCTAGGGGGACAAGACCGCAAGAGACCCAGTACTTC
TRBJ2-1 16 many TRBV7-9 TRBD2 CASSTRLAGEGNEQFF TGTGCCAGCAGCACCCGACTAGCGGGAGAAGGGAATGAGCAGTTCTTC
TRBJ1-4 15 many TRBV5-4 TRBD1 CASSTTGGIGEKLFF TGTGCCAGCAGCACTACAGGGGGGATAGGAGAAAAACTGTTTTTT
TRBJ2-1 15 few TRBV11-1 - CASSLPRAGASEQFF TGTGCCAGCAGCCTACCTAGGGCTGGAGCGAGTGAGCAGTTCTTC
TRBJ2-5 13 many TRBV20-1 TRBD1 CSVPWTGKETQYF TGCAGTGTTCCATGGACAGGGAAAGAGACCCAGTACTTC
TRBJ2-1 17 - TRBV15 TRBD2 CATSRDKGTSSYNEQFF TGTGCCACCAGCAGAGATAAAGGGACTAGCTCCTACAATGAGCAGTTCTTC
TRBJ1-2 14 many TRBV28 - CASSQRQVNYGYTF TGTGCCAGCAGTCAGCGACAGGTGAACTATGGCTACACCTTC
TRBJ1-1 16 many TRBV5-1 - CASSLVPGRRNTEAFF TGCGCCAGCAGCTTGGTCCCGGGCAGGAGGAACACTGAAGCTTTCTTT
TRBJ2-7 16 - TRBV3-1 TRBD2 CASSQVLAGVLNEQYF TGTGCCAGCAGCCAAGTTTTAGCGGGGGTTTTGAACGAGCAGTACTTC
TRBJ2-4 20 many TRBV20-1 TRBD2 CSARYDQGGLAVSAKNIQYF TGCAGTGCTAGATACGACCAGGGGGGACTAGCGGTTTCGGCCAAAAACATTCAGTACTTC
TRBJ2-1 15 many TRBV5-1 TRBD1 CASSGGQGAPGEQFF TGCGCCAGCAGCGGGGGACAGGGGGCGCCGGGAGAGCAGTTCTTC
TRBJ2-3 16 few TRBV7-2 - CASSPRWQGIVDTQYF TGTGCCAGCAGCCCGCGTTGGCAGGGGATTGTAGATACGCAGTATTTT
TRBJ2-2 19 - TRBV20-1 - CSARGSLASSETNTGELFF TGCAGTGCTAGAGGCAGCTTGGCGTCGTCCGAAACGAACACCGGGGAGCTGTTTTTT
TRBJ2-2 14 - TRBV30 - CAWSVQSSAGELFF TGTGCCTGGAGTGTACAGAGTTCTGCCGGGGAGCTGTTTTTT
TRBJ2-5 16 many TRBV5-1 TRBD2 CASSLVVPSGGPTQYF TGCGCCAGCAGCTTGGTGGTCCCTAGCGGGGGTCCGACCCAGTACTTC
TRBJ2-1 13 many TRBV12-3/TRBV12-4 - CASSLARIREQFF TGTGCCAGCAGTTTAGCTAGAATACGGGAGCAGTTCTTC
TRBJ1-2 17 many TRBV29-1 TRBD1 CSVESGGTGEPNYGYTF TGCAGCGTTGAAAGCGGAGGGACAGGGGAACCTAACTATGGCTACACCTTC
TRBJ2-3 14 many TRBV7-2 - CASSLGVARDTQYF TGTGCCAGCAGCCTCGGGGTGGCTAGAGATACGCAGTATTTT
TRBJ1-6 19 - TRBV20-1 - CCASVVRENQGGNNSPLHF TGCTGCGCTAGTGTGGTTCGCGAAAATCAGGGTGGAAATAATTCACCCCTCCACTTT
TRBJ2-7 13 - TRBV7-9 - CASSSRQSYEQYF TGTGCCAGCAGCTCCAGACAGAGCTACGAGCAGTACTTC
TRBJ2-7 14 - TRBV5-1 TRBD1 CASSWTGVGYEQYF TGCGCCAGCAGCTGGACAGGGGTTGGGTACGAGCAGTACTTC
TRBJ2-3 17 - TRBV27 - CASSSSDFTLGTDTQYF TGTGCCAGCAGTTCGTCCGACTTCACCCTAGGCACAGATACGCAGTATTTT
TRBJ2-2 11 - TRBV29-1 - CSGANTGELFF TGCAGCGGCGCGAACACCGGGGAGCTGTTTTTT
TRBJ1-3 15 many TRBV19 TRBD1 CASSRTGTSGNTIYF TGTGCCAGTAGTAGGACAGGGACCTCTGGAAACACCATATATTTT
TRBJ2-4 18 many TRBV5-5 - CASSLAAAASVAKNIQYF TGTGCCAGCAGCTTGGCCGCGGCCGCCTCAGTGGCCAAAAACATTCAGTACTTC
TRBJ2-7 15 many TRBV3-1 TRBD1 CASSLGGQGLGEQYF TGTGCCAGCAGCCTTGGGGGACAGGGTTTGGGCGAGCAGTACTTC
TRBJ2-1 15 many TRBV20-1 TRBD2 CSAPPASGRANEQFF TGCAGTGCTCCCCCGGCTAGCGGGAGGGCCAATGAGCAGTTCTTC